This TCR beta chain was retrieved from a study of response to subunit inactivated influenza vaccine. Broader study findings: Only a handful of new T cells, the authors suggested, are recruited with each seasonal influenza vaccination.

This clonotype was detected a few times. Its antigen remains unknown. TCRdb re-derived calls from the RT-PCR reads in MiXCR, one entry per CDR3 protein. The table has about 520,000 distinct CDR3 sequences, over 9.5% seen once. Germline V lookup: CDR1 SGHTA, CDR2 FQGNSA. V was cut by 3 bases and J by 11 bases, with 12 bases left in between. The CDR3 is made up of 12 amino acids. Sequenced material: PBMCs from blood, taken roughly 45 days after vaccination. The sequence came from a man aged 45 to 65 who received an inactivated influenza vaccine. The gene calls are TRBV7-2 and TRBJ2-3; unclear D gene. CDR3 region: CASSLDVSGQYF. CDR3 in DNA: TGTGCCAGCAGCTTGGATGTGTCGGGGCAGTATTTT.